These T cell receptor beta chains were read from a single sample in a study of shared clonotypes between healthy human individuals. Libraries were prepared by immunoSEQ multiplex PCR; TCRdb keeps only in-frame clonotypes and omits some of them. The profile shows under 750,000 clones, 55% to 80% of them singletons. Sequencing was carried out using memory CD4+ T cells sorted from blood. These receptors were taken from a woman in her 30s in good health. Each CDR3 is given with its conserved first and last residue. A D gene is named only where the DNA matches it firmly. Clone size, where shown, is once, few, many, or a class for clones that have expanded.

clone size	V gene	J gene	D gene	CDR3 protein	CDR3 DNA
NA	TRBV7-5	TRBJ2-7	NA	CVRSWQGQGNSYEQYF	TGTGTCAGAAGCTGGCAGGGACAGGGAAACTCCTACGAGCAGTACTTC
NA	TRBV11-2	TRBJ1-2	NA	CASSREYYGYTF	TGTGCCAGCAGCAGGGAATACTATGGCTACACCTTC
NA	TRBV30	TRBJ1-5	NA	CAWSIRHNQPQHF	TGTGCCTGGAGTATCCGCCACAATCAGCCCCAGCATTTT
many	TRBV4-1	TRBJ2-3	TRBD2	CASSQANSGNGDTQYF	TGCGCCAGCAGCCAGGCCAATAGCGGGAACGGGGATACGCAGTATTTT
once	TRBV2	TRBJ2-1	NA	CASSIHSYNEQFF	TGTGCCAGCAGTATTCACTCGTACAATGAGCAGTTCTTC
NA	TRBV2	TRBJ2-7	NA	CASRSGDPFSYEQYF	TGTGCCAGCCGTTCTGGGGACCCTTTTTCCTACGAGCAGTACTTC
once	TRBV28	TRBJ1-4	NA	CASSSTGLNEKLFF	TGTGCCAGCAGTTCAACAGGGTTGAATGAAAAACTGTTTTTT
many	TRBV4-1	TRBJ2-1	TRBD2	CASSQGSGRNLYNEQFF	TGCGCCAGCAGCCAAGGTAGCGGGAGGAATTTGTACAATGAGCAGTTCTTC
NA	TRBV28	TRBJ1-1	NA	CASGYKVNTEAFF	TGTGCCAGCGGGTACAAGGTGAACACTGAAGCTTTCTTT
NA	TRBV5-6	TRBJ1-2	NA	CASSRRLEPNYGYTF	TGTGCCAGCAGCCGTAGATTGGAGCCTAACTATGGCTACACCTTC
NA	TRBV5-6	TRBJ2-5	NA	CASRLRYKVDF	TGTGCCAGCCGGCTCAGGTACAAGGTGGACTTC
NA	TRBV4-1	TRBJ2-7	NA	CASSQVATASYEQYF	TGCGCCAGCAGCCAAGTGGCAACGGCTTCCTACGAGCAGTACTTC
few	TRBV5-1	TRBJ2-2	TRBD1	CASSFDRGNTGELFF	TGCGCCAGCAGCTTCGACAGGGGTAACACCGGGGAGCTGTTTTTT
NA	TRBV5-1	TRBJ2-3	NA	CASSDRGPWTDTQYF	TGCGCCAGCAGCGACCGGGGCCCCTGGACTGATACGCAGTATTTT